The TCR beta chain described here comes from a study of blood T cells in healthy people across ages. CDR3 length: 16 amino acids. Germline CDR1 SGHRS, CDR2 YFSETQ. With 6 bases clipped from V and 10 bases from J, the junction kept 19 bases outside the gene matches. For the second PCR, which ran for about 7 to 12 cycles, a sample-barcoded 5' primer and a J-beta primer mix were used. TCRdb processed the 5' RACE reads anew with MiXCR; each CDR3 protein has one entry. The repertoire holds about 1,800,000 distinct CDR3 sequences, with about 30% as singletons. This clonotype was detected only a few times. The receptor's source is a woman in her 30s in good health. The chain joins TRBV5-1 to TRBJ2-3, with TRBD2 matching over 8 bases. The sequencing sample was made of blood. CDR3 loop: CASTIGAAGAKRAQYF. CDR3 nucleotide sequence: TGCGCCAGCACAATTGGGGCAGCGGGGGCCAAGAGGGCGCAGTATTTT.